The text below deals with one T cell receptor (beta chain). What it recognizes is unknown. This specimen belongs to a study of beta chain features in type 1 diabetes. Study observations and caveats: Shorter TCRB CDR3s, moderately but significantly so, marked every one of the four CD4+ subsets in Type 1 diabetes patients.

Isolated RNA was reverse transcribed in full, so expressed TCRB transcripts were sequenced. It was found that naive, central memory and regulatory T cell samples averaged about 3.57 million reads. Method: immunoSEQ multiplex PCR; TCRdb's copy keeps in-frame clones and lacks some. The sample consists of more than 300,000 clones, 9.6% of them appearing once. Via the markers CD45RO/CCR7/CD25/CD127/CD95/CD27, stem cell-like memory, regulatory, central memory and naive CD4+ cells were sorted. Germline CDR1 SGDLS, CDR2 YYNGEE. The CDR3 totals 14 residues. V shed 0 bases and J shed 4 bases, with 10 bases lying between them.

The receptor comes from a man aged 30 to 45 with type 1 diabetes. This chain links TRBV9 with TRBJ1-1, with D hard to call. The sample consisted of central memory CD4+ T cells from blood. The DNA for the CDR3 is TGTGCCAGCAGCGTAGGGAGTTTAAGCACTGAAGCTTTCTTT. It specifies CASSVGSLSTEAFF.